A single T cell receptor (beta chain) is shown here with its context. Antigen: not known. CDR3 size: 17 residues. Between the trimmed V and J ends, which lost 5 bases and 1 base, there was a span of 19 bases. Germline V lookup: CDR1 KGHSH, CDR2 LQKENI. Libraries were prepared by immunoSEQ multiplex PCR; TCRdb keeps only in-frame clonotypes and omits some of them. The sample has about 2.4 million clones, roughly 93% seen once; the top ten hold roughly 0.39%. This sample is part of a study of shared clonotypes between healthy human individuals. The wider study: The donor pool was made up of a couple of women and a few men aged 18 to 49. Points from the study as a whole: When naive CD4 clonotypes were compared across a few donors, approximately 5% were shared. Clonotypes shared by all four donors outscored non-shared clonotypes in generation probability.

The V call is TRBV18, the J call TRBJ2-3; D perhaps matches TRBD2 (6 bases). Sequencing was performed on naive CD4+ T cells from PBMCs. Subset noted: CD45RA+ positively selected. This receptor was obtained from a man younger than 35 in good health. Some clones in this sample may be carry-over from other donors' samples. The CDR3 bases are TGTGCCAGCTCATACACTAGGAGTAGCGGCCGCACAGATACGCAGTATTTT. Protein sequence: CASSYTRSSGRTDTQYF.